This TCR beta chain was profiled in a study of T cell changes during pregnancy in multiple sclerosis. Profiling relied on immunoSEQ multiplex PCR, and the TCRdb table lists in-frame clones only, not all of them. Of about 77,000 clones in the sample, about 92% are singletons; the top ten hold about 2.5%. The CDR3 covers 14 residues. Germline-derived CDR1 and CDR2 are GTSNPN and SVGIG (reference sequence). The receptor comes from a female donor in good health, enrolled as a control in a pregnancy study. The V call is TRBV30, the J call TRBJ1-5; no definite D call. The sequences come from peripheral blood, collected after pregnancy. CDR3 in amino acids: CAGSWRKGNQPQHF. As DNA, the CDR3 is TGTGCGGGGAGTTGGAGGAAGGGCAATCAGCCCCAGCATTTT.